These T cell receptor beta chains were read from a single sample in a study of control samples from healthy donors and cancer patients. Assay used: immunoSEQ multiplex PCR; TCRdb lists only in-frame clones, some missing. This table has fewer than 100,000 clones, roughly 78% appearing once. The specimen was blood. These TCRs come from a woman aged 55-70 years in good health. Each CDR3 is given with its conserved first and last residue. D genes are given only for firm matches. Clone sizes are given selectively: once, few, many, or a class where the clone is expanded.

CASSFAGSNEQFF,TGTGCCAGCAGCTTCGCGGGGTCCAATGAGCAGTTCTTC,-,-,TRBV5-6,TRBJ2-1
CASSHTTKGRVGTGELFF,TGTGCCAGCAGCCATACGACAAAGGGGAGGGTCGGCACCGGGGAGCTGTTTTTT,TRBD2,-,TRBV4-2,TRBJ2-2
CASSGRLQETQYF,TGCGCCAGCAGTGGCCGGCTCCAAGAGACCCAGTACTTC,-,-,TRBV10-1,TRBJ2-5
CASSVVPGTQETQYF,TGTGCCAGCAGCGTAGTGCCAGGGACCCAAGAGACCCAGTACTTC,-,-,TRBV9,TRBJ2-5
CASSQMERDTEAFF,TGTGCCAGCAGCCAAATGGAAAGGGACACTGAAGCTTTCTTT,-,once,TRBV14,TRBJ1-1
CARSLGGLAGNTGELFF,TGTGCCCGCAGCTTGGGGGGGCTAGCGGGGAACACCGGGGAGCTGTTTTTT,TRBD2,-,TRBV5-4,TRBJ2-2
CASSESTGRGGYTF,TGCGCCAGCAGTGAGTCGACAGGGAGAGGTGGCTACACCTTC,TRBD1,-,TRBV10-1,TRBJ1-2
CATAGTSGTYEQYF,TGTGCCACCGCCGGGACTAGCGGCACCTACGAGCAGTACTTC,TRBD2,-,TRBV6-5,TRBJ2-7
CASSEGIAGFTDTQYF,TGTGCCAGCAGCGAGGGTATAGCGGGTTTCACAGATACGCAGTATTTT,TRBD2,-,TRBV3-1/TRBV3-2,TRBJ2-3
CASSLPTGTGGLGELFF,TGTGCCAGCAGCCTCCCGACCGGGACAGGGGGCCTCGGGGAGCTGTTTTTT,TRBD1,once,TRBV3-1/TRBV3-2,TRBJ2-2
CASSILPQVRNEKLFF,TGTGCCAGTAGTATACTTCCGCAGGTTCGGAATGAAAAACTGTTTTTT,-,-,TRBV19,TRBJ1-4
CSETGLSGDTQYF,TGCAGCGAAACGGGACTATCGGGGGATACGCAGTATTTT,TRBD2,few,TRBV29-1,TRBJ2-3
CASSTRTVSTGELFF,TGTGCCAGCAGCACCCGGACAGTGTCGACCGGGGAGCTGTTTTTT,-,-,TRBV2,TRBJ2-2
CASSPSRGLQYEQYF,TGTGCCAGCTCACCGTCGAGAGGGCTACAATACGAGCAGTACTTC,-,-,TRBV18,TRBJ2-7
CASSQLTGGSGELFF,TGCGCCAGCAGCCAACTGACAGGGGGCTCCGGGGAGCTGTTTTTT,TRBD1,-,TRBV4-1,TRBJ2-2
CASTRTGSSYEQYF,TGTGCCAGCACAAGGACAGGGTCCTCCTACGAGCAGTACTTC,TRBD1,few,TRBV6-5,TRBJ2-7
CASREQGYSPLHF,TGTGCCAGTAGAGAACAGGGGTATTCACCCCTCCACTTT,TRBD1,once,TRBV19,TRBJ1-6
CASSLSHQETQYF,TGTGCCAGCAGTTTATCCCACCAAGAGACCCAGTACTTC,-,-,TRBV27,TRBJ2-5
CSASPTGRDTQYF,TGCAGTGCTAGTCCGACAGGGAGAGATACGCAGTATTTT,TRBD1,-,TRBV20-1,TRBJ2-3
CASNDAAVNTEAFF,TGTGCCAGCAACGACGCAGCGGTGAACACTGAAGCTTTCTTT,-,-,TRBV2,TRBJ1-1
CAIRDSTDTQYF,TGTGCCATCAGGGACAGCACAGATACGCAGTATTTT,-,-,TRBV10-3,TRBJ2-3
CASQLRAGYEQFF,TGTGCCAGCCAATTAAGGGCGGGGTATGAGCAGTTCTTC,-,-,TRBV11-3,TRBJ2-1
CATSDSGGGGELFF,TGTGCCACCAGTGATTCAGGCGGAGGCGGGGAGCTGTTTTTT,-,-,TRBV24-1,TRBJ2-2
CASSPTGTSGGETQYF,TGCGCCAGCAGCCCCACCGGGACTAGCGGGGGAGAGACCCAGTACTTC,TRBD2,few,TRBV5-1,TRBJ2-5
CASSHPTGHFGANVLTF,TGTGCCAGCAGTCACCCAACGGGACATTTTGGGGCCAACGTCCTGACTTTC,-,-,TRBV6-2/TRBV6-3,TRBJ2-6
CASSTLHRNTEAFF,TGTGCCAGCAGTACCTTGCACAGGAACACTGAAGCTTTCTTT,-,once,TRBV6-6,TRBJ1-1
CASNVVSNTEAFF,TGTGCCAGCAACGTCGTGTCGAACACTGAAGCTTTCTTT,-,-,TRBV6-6,TRBJ1-1
CASSSEQGVGKNIQYF,TGTGCCAGCAGTTCGGAACAGGGGGTAGGCAAAAACATTCAGTACTTC,TRBD1,-,TRBV28,TRBJ2-4
CASSVQGANTEAFF,TGTGCCAGCAGTGTTCAGGGGGCGAACACTGAAGCTTTCTTT,TRBD1,-,TRBV27,TRBJ1-1
CASSVDGVWRDTQYF,TGTGCCAGCAGCGTAGACGGGGTGTGGAGAGATACGCAGTATTTT,-,-,TRBV9,TRBJ2-3
CASETDMGDTEAFF,TGTGCCAGCGAGACGGACATGGGGGACACTGAAGCTTTCTTT,-,-,TRBV5-5,TRBJ1-1
CASSLRGGNQPQHF,TGTGCCAGCAGCCTCAGGGGCGGCAATCAGCCCCAGCATTTT,-,-,TRBV27,TRBJ1-5
CASTLGGTGELFF,TGTGCCAGCACCCTAGGAGGAACCGGGGAGCTGTTTTTT,-,-,TRBV6-5,TRBJ2-2
CATSRRGEGTEAFF,TGTGCCACCAGCAGAAGAGGGGAGGGCACTGAAGCTTTCTTT,-,-,TRBV15,TRBJ1-1
CASSYSIQAGNTIYF,TGTGCCAGCAGTTACTCGATACAGGCTGGAAACACCATATATTTT,-,-,TRBV6-2/TRBV6-3,TRBJ1-3
CASSWHSVDGYTF,TGTGCCAGCAGCTGGCACAGTGTAGATGGCTACACCTTC,-,once,TRBV28,TRBJ1-2
CASSQGRDGYTF,TGTGCCAGCAGCCAAGGCAGGGATGGCTACACCTTC,-,-,TRBV3-1/TRBV3-2,TRBJ1-2
CSAILVEQYF,TGCAGTGCTATCCTTGTCGAGCAGTACTTC,-,-,TRBV20-1,TRBJ2-7
CASSVQGAHGYTF,TGTGCCAGCTCAGTACAGGGGGCACATGGCTACACCTTC,TRBD1,-,TRBV18,TRBJ1-2
CATSDSALPHEQFF,TGTGCCACCAGTGATTCGGCCCTGCCCCATGAGCAGTTCTTC,-,-,TRBV24-1,TRBJ2-1
CASSYGDSRYGYTF,TGTGCCAGCAGCTATGGGGACAGCAGGTACGGCTACACCTTC,TRBD1,once,TRBV7-2,TRBJ1-2
CASSLTGANVLTF,TGTGCCAGCAGCTTGACTGGGGCCAACGTCCTGACTTTC,-,-,TRBV5-8,TRBJ2-6
CASSRPVVGEKLFF,TGTGCCAGCAGCAGGCCGGTGGTCGGGGAAAAACTGTTTTTT,-,-,TRBV2,TRBJ1-4
CASSLRKRANTGELFF,TGTGCCAGCAGCTTAAGAAAGCGGGCGAACACCGGGGAGCTGTTTTTT,-,-,TRBV11-2,TRBJ2-2
CASSHFPTEAFF,TGTGCCAGCAGCCATTTCCCTACTGAAGCTTTCTTT,-,-,TRBV14,TRBJ1-1
CASSKEGDTNGSFYEQYF,TGTGCCAGCAGCAAAGAGGGAGACACGAATGGGTCCTTCTACGAGCAGTACTTC,-,-,TRBV21-1,TRBJ2-7
CASSQMRSGTPFSSGANVLTF,TGTGCCAGCAGCCAAATGCGCTCCGGGACACCCTTTTCATCTGGGGCCAACGTCCTGACTTTC,-,-,TRBV3-1/TRBV3-2,TRBJ2-6
CASKQGETNEKLFF,TGTGCCAGCAAGCAGGGGGAAACTAATGAAAAACTGTTTTTT,TRBD1,-,TRBV7-9,TRBJ1-4
CASNLDRVAYGYTF,TGTGCCAGCAACCTGGACAGGGTTGCGTATGGCTACACCTTC,TRBD1,-,TRBV5-6,TRBJ1-2
CASSQANRWNTEAFF,TGTGCCAGCAGCCAGGCTAACAGGTGGAACACTGAAGCTTTCTTT,-,-,TRBV3-1/TRBV3-2,TRBJ1-1
CASSLSTGSVNSPLHF,TGTGCCAGCAGTTTAAGTACAGGGTCGGTCAATTCACCCCTCCACTTT,-,-,TRBV27,TRBJ1-6
CASGAGGNYGYTF,TGTGCTAGTGGTGCAGGGGGTAACTATGGCTACACCTTC,TRBD1,-,TRBV12-5,TRBJ1-2
CASSLGSPRRETQYF,TGTGCCAGCAGCCTAGGCAGTCCTCGGCGAGAGACCCAGTACTTC,-,-,TRBV14,TRBJ2-5
CASRGLQVEETQYF,TGTGCCAGCAGGGGACTCCAGGTGGAGGAGACCCAGTACTTC,-,-,TRBV6-5,TRBJ2-5
CASSFPRGKNIQYF,TGTGCCAGCAGCTTCCCAAGGGGCAAAAACATTCAGTACTTC,-,-,TRBV11-2,TRBJ2-4